The 26 T cell receptor beta chains reported below all come from one sample, sequenced in a study of T-cell reconstitution after alpha-beta-depleted transplantation in children. Unique molecular identifiers were used to barcode this TCRbeta library. TCRdb reprocessed the PCR reads with MiXCR, giving one entry per CDR3 protein. Seen here are approximately 340,000 distinct CDR3 sequences, 10% to 13% observed once, and the top ten hold 2% to 3%. The source was PBMCs from the stem cell graft donor, collected from the stem cell graft. The receptor source for this set is a human donor who donated a stem cell graft to a child with acute lymphoblastic leukemia.

This clonotype was found a few times. This chain uses TRBV7-2 with TRBJ2-1; D perhaps matches TRBD2 (6 bases). The CDR3 totals 15 residues. The germline V gene has CDR1 SGHTA and CDR2 FQGNSA. V was cut by 3 bases and J by 8 bases, with 17 bases left in between. CDR3 coding DNA: TGTGCCAGCAGCTTCGGAGCGGGCCAACGGGATGAGCAGTTCTTC. This encodes CASSFGAGQRDEQFF.

The chain couples TRBV6-5 to TRBJ2-7, with 8 bases aligning to TRBD1. CDR1 and CDR2 from the germline V gene are MNHEY and SVGAGI. V dropped 4 bases and J dropped 5; count of bases not matched to a gene: 10. The CDR3 contains 15 residues. CDR3 protein: CASSSLDRVTDEQYF. CDR3 in DNA: TGTGCCAGCAGTTCCCTGGACAGGGTGACCGACGAGCAGTACTTC.

This clonotype was counted between two and nine times. The chain joins TRBV20-1 to TRBJ2-1; 8 nucleotides line up with TRBD2. The germline V gene encodes CDR1 DFQATT and CDR2 SNEGSKA (reference sequence). The CDR3 has 17 residues. Unmatched junction bases numbered 18, after V lost 3 bases and J lost 8 bases. The chain's CDR3 is CSASGRALAHTYDEQFF. Here the CDR3 DNA reads TGCAGTGCTAGCGGGAGGGCCTTGGCACACACGTACGATGAGCAGTTCTTC.

CDR3 nucleotides: TGTGCCAGCAGTTTCGGACACCGGCTTGGCTATGGCTACACCTTC. Translation gives CASSFGHRLGYGYTF. The chain employs TRBV12-3 or TRBV12-4 and TRBJ1-2; D is perhaps TRBD1 (5 bases). Trimming stripped 3 bases from V and 4 bases from J, with 15 bases between. The CDR3 spans 15 residues.

The rearrangement joins TRBV7-8 to TRBJ1-1; TRBD1 might be the D (6 bases). The germline CDR1 and CDR2 sequences are SGHVS and FQNEAQ. This CDR3 contains 13 residues. The V gene lost 1 base and the J gene lost 11 bases, with 14 bases spanning the gap. As DNA, the CDR3 is TGTGCCAGCAGCTTAGGGTTGGACAGTGATGCTTTCTTT. Amino acids: CASSLGLDSDAFF.

This clonotype was observed a handful of times. This chain connects TRBV5-1 to TRBJ2-5; 9 bases agree with TRBD1. Germline V gene data show CDR1 as SGHRS and CDR2 as YFSETQ. V dropped 6 bases and J dropped 1; count of bases not matched to a gene: 22. The CDR3 length is 20 residues. The CDR3 DNA is TGCGCCAGCACCCGGACAGGGGTGGGTGTAGGAGGCGTCATCCAAGAGACCCAGTACTTC. As protein: CASTRTGVGVGGVIQETQYF.

This clonotype was recorded a few times. The chain recombines TRBV9 with TRBJ1-3; D gene unclear. The CDR3 is 16 residues long. Germline CDR1 is SGDLS and CDR2 is YYNGEE. Trimming left V 0 bases short and J 4 bases short, with 14 bases between. CDR3 amino acids: CASSVGSRVGGNTIYF. The CDR3 coding sequence is TGTGCCAGCAGCGTAGGATCTAGGGTGGGAGGAAACACCATATATTTT. The full variable domain, rest sourced from reference TRBV9 and TRBJ1-3, is DSGVTQTPKHLITATGQRVTLRCSPRSGDLSVYWYQQSLDQGLQFLIQYYNGEERAKGNILERFSAQQFPDLHSELNLSSLELGDSALYFCASSVGSRVGGNTIYFGEGSWLTVV.

This clonotype was picked up a small number of times. The chain uses TRBV12-3 or TRBV12-4 and TRBJ1-6; 10 nucleotides agree with TRBD1. J was trimmed by 0 bases and V by 3 bases; bases with no gene match: 2. There are 17 residues in the CDR3. CDR3 region: CASSLGQGFSYNSPLHF. For the CDR3, the DNA is TGTGCCAGCAGTTTGGGACAGGGGTTCTCCTATAATTCACCCCTCCACTTT.

DNA for the CDR3: TGCAGCGTTGAAAGCACAGGTTACAATGAGCAGTTCTTC. Translated: CSVESTGYNEQFF. This chain connects TRBV29-1 to TRBJ2-1; D is possibly TRBD1 (5 bases). CDR1 and CDR2 (germline): SQVTM, ANQGSEA. This CDR3 is built from 13 residues. V dropped 2 bases and J dropped 4 bases, with 9 bases sitting between them.

This clonotype was seen a few times. The chain joins TRBV4-3 to TRBJ2-7; D is unresolved. V was pared by 1 base and J by 2 bases, with 15 bases between. Germline V lookup: CDR1 LGHNA, CDR2 YSLEER. The CDR3 length is 16 residues. CDR3 sequence reads: CASSQGARTEAYEQYF. CDR3 in DNA: TGCGCCAGCAGCCAAGGGGCCCGGACCGAAGCCTACGAGCAGTACTTC.

This clonotype was observed a handful of times. The CDR3 region has the DNA TGCAGTGCTAGAGCTCTTGGACTAGGCGGCGTTTACAATGAGCAGTTCTTC. Its translation is CSARALGLGGVYNEQFF. V is TRBV20-1 and J is TRBJ2-1; TRBD2 matches at 7 bases. This CDR3 has 17 residues. The junction had 13 bases not matched to a gene; V was cut back by 1 base and J by 4 bases. Germline lookup yields CDR1 DFQATT and CDR2 SNEGSKA (reference sequence).

V is TRBV27 and J is TRBJ2-6; 10 bases agree with TRBD2. The CDR3 has 18 residues. V lost 5 bases to trimming and J lost 0 bases; unmatched junction nucleotides: 7. Germline V gene data show CDR1 as MNHEY and CDR2 as SMNVEV (reference sequence). CDR3: CASSDSGRPGSGANVLTF. Here the CDR3 DNA reads TGTGCCAGCAGTGATAGCGGGAGGCCAGGCTCTGGGGCCAACGTCCTGACTTTC.

The chain has TRBV25-1 and TRBJ2-3; D ambiguous. CDR3 length equals 12 residues. CDR1 and CDR2 (germline): MGHDK, SYGVNS. V lost 5 bases to trimming and J lost 5 bases, with 8 bases between them. The CDR3 DNA is TGTGCCAGCAGTACGCAGCGAGATACGCAGTATTTT. Its protein is CASSTQRDTQYF.

The rearrangement links TRBV4-2 to TRBJ1-1; D not certain. Trimming cost V 0 bases and J 6 bases, with 14 bases left between them. Germline CDR1 and CDR2: LGHNA and YNFKEQ. There are 15 residues in the CDR3. The CDR3 DNA follows: TGTGCCAGCAGCCAAGAGTTTGGAGGAAGGCCTGAAGCTTTCTTT. This gives the protein CASSQEFGGRPEAFF.

This chain connects TRBV6-2 or TRBV6-3 to TRBJ2-1, with D possibly being TRBD2 (6 bases). The CDR3 covers 16 residues. In germline, CDR1 is MNHEY, CDR2 SVGEGT. Trimming shortened V by 2 bases and J by 3 bases, and 14 bases separated the two germline ends. Here the CDR3 reads CASSYLQSGHYNEQFF. As DNA, the CDR3 is TGTGCCAGCAGTTACCTTCAGAGCGGGCACTACAATGAGCAGTTCTTC.

A word on this clonotype: A clone one base away is much larger, so this may be a read error. V and J are TRBV4-1 and TRBJ1-2, with D uncertain. V lost 4 bases, J lost 3 bases, and 9 bases lay in between. The CDR3 consists of 13 residues. The V gene's germline CDR1 is MGHRA and CDR2 YSYEKL. CDR3 residues: CASSRDQDYGYTF. In DNA form, the CDR3 reads TGCGCCAGCAGCCGAGATCAGGACTATGGCTACACCTTC.

The CDR3 loop is CSVPRGWASSYEQYF. Here the CDR3 DNA reads TGCAGCGTTCCCCGGGGGTGGGCCTCCTCCTACGAGCAGTACTTC. The chain joins TRBV29-1 to TRBJ2-7; a possible D gene is TRBD2 (6 bases). Trimming pared 5 bases from V and 0 bases from J, leaving 17 bases between. Per the germline V gene, CDR1 is SQVTM and CDR2 is ANQGSEA. The CDR3 extends over 15 amino acids.

This clonotype was observed a handful of times. The chain combines TRBV4-3 with TRBJ2-1; 7 positions agree with TRBD2. This CDR3 region has 14 residues. V shed 3 bases and J 7 bases; nucleotides not matched to a gene: 6. Per germline, CDR1 LGHNA and CDR2 YSLEER. The CDR3 DNA reads TGCGCCAGCAGCCACCTCGGGGGAGGGAATGAGCAGTTCTTC. Amino acid sequence: CASSHLGGGNEQFF.

Many counts were recorded for this clonotype. This rearrangement joins TRBV24-1 to TRBJ1-1; D call uncertain. The CDR3 runs 13 residues. Looked up from germline, CDR1 is KGHDR and CDR2 is SFDVKD. Deletions cut 3 bases from V and 0 bases from J, with 4 bases between. CDR3 sequence reads: CATSDHLNTEAFF. CDR3 in DNA: TGTGCCACCAGTGATCATTTGAACACTGAAGCTTTCTTT.

The CDR3 bases are TGCGCCAGCAGACTTTTAGCGGGACGTACCGGGGAGCTGTTTTTT. Encoded protein: CASRLLAGRTGELFF. The genes are TRBV5-1 and TRBJ2-2; 8 nucleotides match TRBD2. Germline V gene data show CDR1 as SGHRS and CDR2 as YFSETQ. The CDR3 has 15 residues. J lost 5 bases, V lost 5 bases, and 8 bases had no gene match.

The rearrangement links TRBV12-3 or TRBV12-4 to TRBJ1-3; no clear D. The CDR3 loop spans 12 amino acids. V lost 7 bases to trimming and J lost 0 bases, with 4 bases between them. CDR3 bases: TGTGCCAGCACAGTCTCTGGAAACACCATATATTTT. Amino acid sequence: CASTVSGNTIYF.

This clonotype appeared a few times. This chain uses TRBV6-2 or TRBV6-3 with TRBJ2-2, with D perhaps matching TRBD1 (6 bases). V gave up 2 bases and J gave up 7 bases, with 8 bases separating them. Germline V gene data show CDR1 as MNHEY and CDR2 as SVGEGT. This CDR3 is 13 amino acids long. As DNA, the CDR3 is TGTGCCAGCAGTTACAGGACAGTCGGGGAGCTGTTTTTT. Protein: CASSYRTVGELFF.

The chain uses TRBV7-2 and TRBJ2-7; 9 bases match TRBD2. This CDR3 is 14 amino acids long. Germline CDR1 is SGHTA and CDR2 is FQGNSA. The V segment lost 2 bases and the J segment 3 bases; nucleotides outside the gene matches: 2. CDR3 amino acids: CASSLTTSGYEQYF. The CDR3 DNA reads as TGTGCCAGCAGCTTAACGACTAGCGGCTACGAGCAGTACTTC.

This clonotype turned up a few times. The chain joins TRBV19 to TRBJ2-1, with TRBD2 matching 9 bases. The germline gives CDR1 LNHDA, CDR2 SQIVND (reference sequence). After removal of 3 bases from V and 5 bases from J, the junction contained 5 bases not matched to a gene. The CDR3 sequence is 15 residues long. The DNA for the CDR3 is TGTGCCAGTAGTATCTTGAGGACTAGCGACAATGAGCAGTTCTTC. Translating gives CASSILRTSDNEQFF.

This clonotype was recorded at least ten times. CDR3 sequence reads: CASSVFGEQFF. The CDR3 DNA reads TGCGCCAGCAGCGTCTTCGGTGAGCAGTTCTTC. The chain links TRBV5-1 to TRBJ2-1; no firm D call. Germline lookup yields CDR1 SGHRS and CDR2 YFSETQ. This CDR3 comprises 11 residues. The germline V and J ends were trimmed by 4 bases and 9 bases, with 8 bases remaining between them. Combining the CDR3 with reference TRBV5-1 and TRBJ2-1 gives the whole variable domain KAGVTQTPRYLIKTRGQQVTLSCSPISGHRSVSWYQQTPGQGLQFLFEYFSETQRNKGNFPGRFSGRQFSNSRSEMNVSTLELGDSALYLCASSVFGEQFFGPGTRLTVL.

This chain joins TRBV27 and TRBJ1-1; no clear D. V shed 6 bases and J shed 0 bases, with 11 bases lying between them. CDR1 and CDR2 from the germline V gene are MNHEY and SMNVEV (reference sequence). The CDR3 spans 14 residues. The CDR3 nucleotides are TGTGCCAGCAGCGCCTCGACTATGAACACTGAAGCTTTCTTT. This sequence encodes CASSASTMNTEAFF.